The rows below give T cell receptor beta chains drawn from one sample of a study of blood T cell repertoires in COVID-19. Data came from immunoSEQ multiplex PCR; TCRdb stores just in-frame clones and leaves some out. Of about 100,000 clones in the sample, roughly four fifths were seen once. Sequencing was done on a sample of peripheral blood. Receptors originate from a man aged 55-75 years with acute or convalescent COVID-19. The CDR3 runs from the conserved cysteine through the conserved F or W. The order of the fields is J gene, V gene, CDR3 protein.

TRBJ2-3 | TRBV6-5 | CASKSTSTDTQYF
TRBJ1-5 | TRBV18 | CASSPQERNQPQHF
TRBJ2-3 | TRBV25-1 | CASTRGGYGTDTQYF
TRBJ1-1 | TRBV29-1 | CSVRVVTEAFF
TRBJ2-3 | TRBV25-1 | CASRLAGADTQYF
TRBJ1-2 | TRBV7-3 | CASSRGPGQGFYGYTF
TRBJ2-7 | TRBV4-1 | CASGPGLAGGDVYYEQYF
TRBJ2-7 | TRBV18 | CASSLAAGQGTYEQYF
TRBJ2-1 | TRBV20-1 | CSPTGNEQFF
TRBJ1-1 | TRBV10-1 | CASKQGLNTEAFF
TRBJ2-3 | TRBV7-9 | CASSLDGGAAGGTQYF
TRBJ2-7 | TRBV28 | CASSDTGGNEQYF
TRBJ1-5 | TRBV7-9 | CASSRQGARQPQHF
TRBJ2-7 | TRBV15 | CATSAGTYEQYF
TRBJ2-3 | TRBV5-1 | CASSLASSGGAATQYF